A selection of T cell receptor beta chains follows, all from one sample in a study of cytomegalovirus exposure and HLA in healthy donors. Some clones are missing from TCRdb's copy, which holds only in-frame ones; the method was immunoSEQ multiplex PCR. The repertoire holds approximately 160,000 clones, with about 90% as singletons. The sequenced sample was PBMCs. The source of these receptors is a young woman in good health and CMV-seropositive. Each CDR3 is given with its conserved first and last residue. D genes are given only for firm matches. Clone size appears in some rows only: once, few, many, or a class for an expanded clone.

-	TRBD1	TRBV5-1	TRBJ2-1	TGCGCCAGCAGCCCCCGAGGGACAGTCAATGAGCAGTTCTTC	CASSPRGTVNEQFF
-	-	TRBV11-2	TRBJ2-5	TGTGCCAGCAGCCCGATCCGGCGGTCCCAAGAGACCCAGTACTTC	CASSPIRRSQETQYF
-	-	TRBV7-9	TRBJ1-5	TGTGCCAGCAGCTTAGAAGGGGGAGGCAATCAGCCCCAGCATTTT	CASSLEGGGNQPQHF
-	-	TRBV7-3	TRBJ2-1	TGTGCCAGCAGCGGAGTGGGGGCCCTGCCGGAGCAGTTCTTC	CASSGVGALPEQFF
once	TRBD1	TRBV5-1	TRBJ1-5	TGCGCCAGCAGCTTGGGGGGACAGAGCAATCAGCCCCAGCATTTT	CASSLGGQSNQPQHF
-	TRBD1	TRBV28	TRBJ2-7	TGTGCCAGCACCCCAGGGGGATACGGGTTCCACGAGCAGTACTTC	CASTPGGYGFHEQYF
-	TRBD2	TRBV10-3	TRBJ2-1	TGTGCCATCAGTGACCCACTAAGAAGCGGGGGACACTCCTACAATGAGCAGTTCTTC	CAISDPLRSGGHSYNEQFF
-	TRBD2	TRBV10-3	TRBJ2-2	TGTGCCATCAGTTGGACTAGCGGGGGGCCGAACACCGGGGAGCTGTTTTTT	CAISWTSGGPNTGELFF
-	-	TRBV2	TRBJ2-2	TGTGCCAGCAGTGTCGTATCTTCCGGGGAGCTGTTTTTT	CASSVVSSGELFF
-	TRBD2	TRBV6-5	TRBJ2-1	TGTGCCAGCAGTGGACTAGCGGGATACAATGAGCAGTTCTTC	CASSGLAGYNEQFF
few	-	TRBV28	TRBJ2-7	TGTGCCAGCAGTTTTTACAAGTACGAGCAGTACTTC	CASSFYKYEQYF
once	-	TRBV15	TRBJ1-1	TGTGCCACCAGCAGACCAGACACCTTTGAAGCTTTCTTT	CATSRPDTFEAFF
-	-	TRBV5-6	TRBJ2-3	TGTGCCAGCAGCTCCCATCCTAGGGGGACCACCATGTGGCAGTATTTT	CASSSHPRGTTMWQYF
-	TRBD1	TRBV7-7	TRBJ2-2	TGTGCCAGCAGCCGGGACAGGGCGAGGGCGAACACCGGGGAGCTGTTTTTT	CASSRDRARANTGELFF
-	TRBD2	TRBV29-1	TRBJ2-6	TGCAGCGTTCCTTCTAGCGGGAGCGACTTCTCTGGGGCCAACGTCCTGACTTTC	CSVPSSGSDFSGANVLTF
once	-	TRBV10-1	TRBJ2-7	TGCGCCAGCAGTGAGTCCGGGTCCTCCTACGAGCAGTACTTC	CASSESGSSYEQYF
-	TRBD2	TRBV5-1	TRBJ2-1	TGCGCCAGCAGATTTGCCTCGGGACTAGCGGGAGGTGGGAATGAGCAGTTCTTC	CASRFASGLAGGGNEQFF
-	-	TRBV5-1	TRBJ2-5	TGCGCCAGCAATCCCGGGGGACAAGAGACCCAGTACTTC	CASNPGGQETQYF
-	TRBD2	TRBV14	TRBJ2-2	TGTGCCAGCAGCCAAGATCGACTAGCGGGAGGACAAGGCGGGGAGCTGTTTTTT	CASSQDRLAGGQGGELFF
-	TRBD1	TRBV7-9	TRBJ2-3	TGTGCCAGCAGCCCCCCCCCGACAGGGAGAGGGACAGATACGCAGTATTTT	CASSPPPTGRGTDTQYF
once	-	TRBV6-5	TRBJ2-1	TGTGCCAGCAGTTACTCCGGCCCCCTGGGGGCCTCCGAGCAGTTCTTC	CASSYSGPLGASEQFF
-	TRBD2	TRBV7-6	TRBJ2-7	TGTGCCAGCAGCTTATGGGCGGGAGATAGAGAGCAGTACTTC	CASSLWAGDREQYF